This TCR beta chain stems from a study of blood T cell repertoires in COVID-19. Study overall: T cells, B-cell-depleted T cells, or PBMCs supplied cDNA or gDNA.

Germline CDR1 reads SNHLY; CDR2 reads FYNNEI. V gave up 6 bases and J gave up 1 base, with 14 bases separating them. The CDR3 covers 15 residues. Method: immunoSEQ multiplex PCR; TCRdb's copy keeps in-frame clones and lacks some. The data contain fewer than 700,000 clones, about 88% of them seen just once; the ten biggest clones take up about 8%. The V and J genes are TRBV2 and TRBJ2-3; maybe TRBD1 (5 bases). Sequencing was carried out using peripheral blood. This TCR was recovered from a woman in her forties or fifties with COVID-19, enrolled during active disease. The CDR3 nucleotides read TGTGCCAGCAGCTGGACACGCTCTGGCACAGATACGCAGTATTTT. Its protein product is CASSWTRSGTDTQYF. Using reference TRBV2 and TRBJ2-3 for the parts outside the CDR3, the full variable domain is EPEVTQTPSHQVTQMGQEVILRCVPISNHLYFYWYRQILGQKVEFLVSFYNNEISEKSEIFDDQFSVERPDGSNFTLKIRSTKLEDSAMYFCASSWTRSGTDTQYFGPGTRLTVL.